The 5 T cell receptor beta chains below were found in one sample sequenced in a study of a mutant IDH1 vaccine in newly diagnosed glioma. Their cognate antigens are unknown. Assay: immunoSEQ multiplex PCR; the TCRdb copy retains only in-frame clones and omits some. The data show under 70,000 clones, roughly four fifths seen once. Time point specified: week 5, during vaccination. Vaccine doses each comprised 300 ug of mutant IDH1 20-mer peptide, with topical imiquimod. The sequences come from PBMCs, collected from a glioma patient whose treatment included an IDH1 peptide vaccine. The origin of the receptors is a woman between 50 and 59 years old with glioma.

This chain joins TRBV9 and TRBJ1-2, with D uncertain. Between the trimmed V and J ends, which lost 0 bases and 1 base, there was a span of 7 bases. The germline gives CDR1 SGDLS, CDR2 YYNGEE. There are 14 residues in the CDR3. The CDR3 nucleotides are TGTGCCAGCAGCGTAGGAAAGGGTAACTATGGCTACACCTTC. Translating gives CASSVGKGNYGYTF. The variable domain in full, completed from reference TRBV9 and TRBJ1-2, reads DSGVTQTPKHLITATGQRVTLRCSPRSGDLSVYWYQQSLDQGLQFLIQYYNGEERAKGNILERFSAQQFPDLHSELNLSSLELGDSALYFCASSVGKGNYGYTFGSGTRLTVV.

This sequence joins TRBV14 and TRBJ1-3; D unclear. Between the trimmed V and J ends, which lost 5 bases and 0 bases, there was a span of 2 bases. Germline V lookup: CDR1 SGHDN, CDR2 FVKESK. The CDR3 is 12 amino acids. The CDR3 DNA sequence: TGTGCCAGCAGCTACTCTGGAAACACCATATATTTT. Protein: CASSYSGNTIYF. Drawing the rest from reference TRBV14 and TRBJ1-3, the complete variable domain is EAGVTQFPSHSVIEKGQTVTLRCDPISGHDNLYWYRRVMGKEIKFLLHFVKESKQDESGMPNNRFLAERTGGTYSTLKVQPAELEDSGVYFCASSYSGNTIYFGEGSWLTVV.

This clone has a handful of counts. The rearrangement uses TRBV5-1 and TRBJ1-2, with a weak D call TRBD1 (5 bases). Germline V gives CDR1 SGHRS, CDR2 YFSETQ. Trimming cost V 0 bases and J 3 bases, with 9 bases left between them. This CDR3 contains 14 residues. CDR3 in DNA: TGCGCCAGCAGCTTGGGAGGCAGGGACTATGGCTACACCTTC. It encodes CASSLGGRDYGYTF. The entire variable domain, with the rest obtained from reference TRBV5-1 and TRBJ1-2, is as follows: KAGVTQTPRYLIKTRGQQVTLSCSPISGHRSVSWYQQTPGQGLQFLFEYFSETQRNKGNFPGRFSGRQFSNSRSEMNVSTLELGDSALYLCASSLGGRDYGYTFGSGTRLTVV.

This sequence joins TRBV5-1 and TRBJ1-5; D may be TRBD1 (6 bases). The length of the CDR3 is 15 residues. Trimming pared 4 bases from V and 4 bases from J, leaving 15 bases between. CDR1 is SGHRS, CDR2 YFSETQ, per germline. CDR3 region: CASSPEGGRNQPQHF. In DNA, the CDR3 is TGCGCCAGCAGCCCGGAGGGGGGCAGGAATCAGCCCCAGCATTTT.

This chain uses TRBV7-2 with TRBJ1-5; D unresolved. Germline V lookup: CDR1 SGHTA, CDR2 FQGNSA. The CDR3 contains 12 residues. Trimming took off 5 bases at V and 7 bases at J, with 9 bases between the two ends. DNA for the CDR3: TGTGCCAGCAGCGCTGATGTCCAGCCCCAGCATTTT. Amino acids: CASSADVQPQHF.